This T cell receptor (beta chain) was captured by sequencing in a study of human T cells and chemical hapten exposure. Noted time point: patch test 2, 6 weeks after DPC sensitization. Specified treatment: therapeutic diphenylcyclopropenone sensitization with weekly scalp DPC. This clonotype was recorded a few times. Its antigen is not known. TCRdb reprocessed the RACE reads with MiXCR, giving one entry per CDR3 protein. The sample gives about 350,000 distinct CDR3 sequences, about 6.3% of which show up once; 5% to 6% is in the top ten. Trimming took off 1 base at V and 8 bases at J, with 14 bases between the two ends. CDR1 is DFQATT, CDR2 SNEGSKA, per germline (reference sequence). This CDR3 spans 13 amino acids. Findings of the study overall: TCRs above 1 in 1000 frequency did not change with DPC sensitization.

Sequenced here: whole blood, sampled in connection with sensitization to the hapten diphenylcyclopropenone (DPC). The TCR was taken from a woman aged 18-35 years with alopecia areata. Some clones in this sample may be carry-over from other donors' samples. J is TRBJ1-2 and V is TRBV20-1; maybe TRBD1 (5 bases). In DNA, the CDR3 is TGCAGTGCTAGAGGCGGGACGGAGACCGGCTACACCTTC. This translates into CSARGGTETGYTF.